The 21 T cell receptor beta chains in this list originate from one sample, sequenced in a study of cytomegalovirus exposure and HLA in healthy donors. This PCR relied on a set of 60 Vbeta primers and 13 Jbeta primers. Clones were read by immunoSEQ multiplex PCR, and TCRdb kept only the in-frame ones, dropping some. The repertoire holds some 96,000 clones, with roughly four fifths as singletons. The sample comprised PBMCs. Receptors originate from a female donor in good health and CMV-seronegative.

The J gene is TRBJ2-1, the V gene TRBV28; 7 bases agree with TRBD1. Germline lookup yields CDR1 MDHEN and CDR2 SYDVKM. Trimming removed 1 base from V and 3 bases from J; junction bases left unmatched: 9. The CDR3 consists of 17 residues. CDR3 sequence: CASSLYLGRGIYNEQFF. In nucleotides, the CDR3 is TGTGCCAGCAGTTTATACCTCGGCAGGGGGATCTACAATGAGCAGTTCTTC. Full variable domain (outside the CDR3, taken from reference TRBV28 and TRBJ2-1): DVKVTQSSRYLVKRTGEKVFLECVQDMDHENMFWYRQDPGLGLRLIYFSYDVKMKEKGDIPEGYSVSREKKERFSLILESASTNQTSMYLCASSLYLGRGIYNEQFFGPGTRLTVL.

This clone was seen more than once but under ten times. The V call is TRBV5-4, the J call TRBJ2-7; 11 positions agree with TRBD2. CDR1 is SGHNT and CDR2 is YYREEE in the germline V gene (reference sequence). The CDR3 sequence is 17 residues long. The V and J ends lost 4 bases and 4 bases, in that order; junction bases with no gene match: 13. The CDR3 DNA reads TGTGCCAGCAGCCAAGGGCCCTTAGCGGGAGGGGGTTACGAGCAGTACTTC. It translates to CASSQGPLAGGGYEQYF.

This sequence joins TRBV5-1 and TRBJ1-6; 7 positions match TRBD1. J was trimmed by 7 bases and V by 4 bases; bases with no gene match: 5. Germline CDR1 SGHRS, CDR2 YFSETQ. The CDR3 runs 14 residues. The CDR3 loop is CASSPDRVNSPLHF. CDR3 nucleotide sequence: TGCGCCAGCAGCCCCGACAGGGTGAATTCACCCCTCCACTTT.

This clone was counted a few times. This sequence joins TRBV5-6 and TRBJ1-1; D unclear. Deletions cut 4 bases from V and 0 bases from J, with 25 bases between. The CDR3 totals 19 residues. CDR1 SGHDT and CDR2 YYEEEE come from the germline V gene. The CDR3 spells CASSPNPWLQSQVNTEAFF. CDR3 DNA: TGTGCCAGCAGCCCCAACCCCTGGTTGCAGTCCCAAGTGAACACTGAAGCTTTCTTT. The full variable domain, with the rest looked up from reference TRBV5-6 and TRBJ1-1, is DAGVTQSPTHLIKTRGQQVTLRCSPKSGHDTVSWYQQALGQGPQFIFQYYEEEERQRGNFPDRFSGHQFPNYSSELNVNALLLGDSALYLCASSPNPWLQSQVNTEAFFGQGTRLTVV.

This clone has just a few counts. CDR3 in DNA: TGCGCCAGCAGCGCCGGACAGGGACACACTGAAGCTTTCTTT. Encoded protein: CASSAGQGHTEAFF. The J gene is TRBJ1-1, the V gene TRBV5-1; 8 positions agree with TRBD1. The junction had 5 bases not matched to a gene; V was cut back by 4 bases and J by 3 bases. Germline V gene lookup returns CDR1 SGHRS and CDR2 YFSETQ. The CDR3 length is 14 residues.

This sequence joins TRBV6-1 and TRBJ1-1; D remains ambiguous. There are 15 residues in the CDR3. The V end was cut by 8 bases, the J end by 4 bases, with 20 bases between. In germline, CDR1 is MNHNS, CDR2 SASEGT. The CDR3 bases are TGTGCCAGCGTTGGTCTCAGATTATACCGCACTGAAGCTTTCTTT. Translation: CASVGLRLYRTEAFF.

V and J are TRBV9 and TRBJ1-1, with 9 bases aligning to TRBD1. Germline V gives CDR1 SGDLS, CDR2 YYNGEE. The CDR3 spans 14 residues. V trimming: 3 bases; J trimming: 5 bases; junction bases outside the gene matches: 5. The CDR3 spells CASSGRQGETEAFF. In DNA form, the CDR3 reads TGTGCCAGCAGCGGTCGACAGGGGGAGACTGAAGCTTTCTTT.

CDR3 sequence: CASSTDRATNEKLFF. The CDR3 nucleotides read TGTGCCAGCAGTACCGACAGGGCAACTAATGAAAAACTGTTTTTT. The chain joins TRBV2 to TRBJ1-4; 7 positions agree with TRBD1. V was pared by 5 bases and J by 0 bases, with 3 bases of the junction left unmatched. From germline, CDR1 is SNHLY and CDR2 FYNNEI. The CDR3 spans 15 residues.

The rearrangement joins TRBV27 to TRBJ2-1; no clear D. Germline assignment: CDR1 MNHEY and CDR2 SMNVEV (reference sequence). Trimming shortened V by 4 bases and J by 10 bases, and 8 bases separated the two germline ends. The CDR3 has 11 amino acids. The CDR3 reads CASSSHQEQFF. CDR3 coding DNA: TGTGCCAGCAGTTCACATCAGGAGCAGTTCTTC.

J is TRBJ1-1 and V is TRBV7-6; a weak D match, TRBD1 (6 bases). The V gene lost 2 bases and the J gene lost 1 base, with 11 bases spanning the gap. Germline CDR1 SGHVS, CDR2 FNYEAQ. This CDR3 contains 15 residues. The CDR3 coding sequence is TGTGCCAGCAGCTTAATGGCGGGGGCGAACACTGAAGCTTTCTTT. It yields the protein CASSLMAGANTEAFF.

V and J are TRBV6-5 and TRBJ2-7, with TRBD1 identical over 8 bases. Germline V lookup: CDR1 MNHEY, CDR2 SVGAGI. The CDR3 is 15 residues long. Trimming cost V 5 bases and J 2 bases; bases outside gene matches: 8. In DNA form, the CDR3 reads TGTGCCAGCAGTCCGACCGGGACAGGTACCTACGAGCAGTACTTC. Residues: CASSPTGTGTYEQYF.

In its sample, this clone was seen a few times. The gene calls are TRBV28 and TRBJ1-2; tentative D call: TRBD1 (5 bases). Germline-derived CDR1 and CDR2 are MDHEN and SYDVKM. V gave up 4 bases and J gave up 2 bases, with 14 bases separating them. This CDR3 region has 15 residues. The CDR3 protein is CASSSRSTENYGYTF. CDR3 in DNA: TGTGCCAGCAGTTCCCGATCGACAGAAAACTATGGCTACACCTTC.

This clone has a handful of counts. The chain's CDR3 is CASRRPGTGYGYTF. The CDR3 DNA sequence: TGTGCCAGCAGGAGACCCGGGACAGGGTATGGCTACACCTTC. V and J are TRBV27 and TRBJ1-2; 9 nucleotides line up with TRBD1. V was pared by 6 bases and J by 5 bases, with 7 bases of the junction left unmatched. The germline V gene has CDR1 MNHEY and CDR2 SMNVEV (reference sequence). CDR3 length: 14 residues.

This CDR3 reads CAISDSRDTDTQYF. CDR3 nucleotide sequence: TGTGCCATCAGTGATTCGCGGGACACAGATACGCAGTATTTT. The V gene is TRBV10-3, the J gene TRBJ2-3, with D perhaps TRBD2 (6 bases). Germline V gives CDR1 ENHRY, CDR2 SYGVKD. The CDR3 totals 14 residues. Trimming stripped 3 bases from V and 2 bases from J, with 9 bases between.

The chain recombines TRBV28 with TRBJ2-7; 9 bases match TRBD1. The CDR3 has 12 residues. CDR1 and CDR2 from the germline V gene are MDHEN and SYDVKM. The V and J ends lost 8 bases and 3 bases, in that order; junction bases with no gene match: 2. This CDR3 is CASLGQGYEQYF. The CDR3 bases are TGTGCCAGCTTGGGACAGGGCTACGAGCAGTACTTC. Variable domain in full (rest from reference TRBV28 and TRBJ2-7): DVKVTQSSRYLVKRTGEKVFLECVQDMDHENMFWYRQDPGLGLRLIYFSYDVKMKEKGDIPEGYSVSREKKERFSLILESASTNQTSMYLCASLGQGYEQYFGPGTRLTVT.

The CDR3 nucleotides read TGTGCCAGCAGTGCGGGACTAGCGGGAGGGCCCGGGGAGCTGTTTTTT. This codes for CASSAGLAGGPGELFF. The chain combines TRBV2 with TRBJ2-2, with 16 bases lining up with TRBD2. V was pared by 4 bases and J by 6 bases, with 2 bases of the junction left unmatched. CDR3 size: 16 residues. The V gene's germline CDR1 is SNHLY and CDR2 FYNNEI.

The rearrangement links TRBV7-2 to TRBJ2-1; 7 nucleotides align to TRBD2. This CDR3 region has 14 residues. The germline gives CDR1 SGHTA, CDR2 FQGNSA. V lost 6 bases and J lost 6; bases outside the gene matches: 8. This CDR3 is CASRPSWGGNEQFF. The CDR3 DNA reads TGTGCCAGCAGGCCCTCCTGGGGGGGCAATGAGCAGTTCTTC.

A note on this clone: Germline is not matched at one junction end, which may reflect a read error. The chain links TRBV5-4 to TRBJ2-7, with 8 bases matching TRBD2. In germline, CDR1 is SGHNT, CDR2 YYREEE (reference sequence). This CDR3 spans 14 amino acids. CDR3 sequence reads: CVSSLTSDSYEQYF. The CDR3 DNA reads TGTGTCAGCAGCTTGACTAGCGACTCCTACGAGCAGTACTTC.

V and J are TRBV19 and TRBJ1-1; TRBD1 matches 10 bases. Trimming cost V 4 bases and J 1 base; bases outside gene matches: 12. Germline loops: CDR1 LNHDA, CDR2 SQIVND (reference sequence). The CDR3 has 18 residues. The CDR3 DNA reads TGTGCCAGTAGTACCCTCGGGACAGGGGCCCTACGGAACACTGAAGCTTTCTTT. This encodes CASSTLGTGALRNTEAFF.

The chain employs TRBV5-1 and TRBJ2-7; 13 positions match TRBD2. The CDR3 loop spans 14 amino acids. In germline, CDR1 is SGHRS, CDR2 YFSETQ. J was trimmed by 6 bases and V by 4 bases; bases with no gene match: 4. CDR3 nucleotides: TGCGCCAGCAGCGCGGGACTAGCGGGGAGCGAGCAGTACTTC. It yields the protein CASSAGLAGSEQYF.

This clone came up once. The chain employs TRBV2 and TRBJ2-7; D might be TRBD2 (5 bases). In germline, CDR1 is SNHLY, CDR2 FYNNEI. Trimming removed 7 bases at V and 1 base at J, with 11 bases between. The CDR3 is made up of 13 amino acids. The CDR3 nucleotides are TGTGCCAGCATCTTGAGGGTGTCCTACGAGCAGTACTTC. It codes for CASILRVSYEQYF. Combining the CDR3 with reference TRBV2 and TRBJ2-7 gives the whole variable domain EPEVTQTPSHQVTQMGQEVILRCVPISNHLYFYWYRQILGQKVEFLVSFYNNEISEKSEIFDDQFSVERPDGSNFTLKIRSTKLEDSAMYFCASILRVSYEQYFGPGTRLTVT.